This section outlines one TCR beta chain sequence together with its context. Its recognized antigen is unknown. It has no much larger one-base neighbor in the sample; base qualities were not kept. Trimming leaves V shorter by 3 bases and J shorter by 2 bases, with the junction holding 9 bases beyond the gene matches. There are 17 amino acids in the CDR3, from cysteine to phenylalanine inclusive. The only DNA kept is the CDR3, 51 bases in frame from the first base. The germline V gene provides CDR1 SGHTA and CDR2 FQGTGA. Each collaborating institution followed its own protocols to collect whole blood in K2EDTA tubes. Collaborator samples were shipped for TCRbeta analysis as frozen whole blood, isolated PBMCs, or DNA extracted from either sample type. These data come from a study of blood T cell repertoires in COVID-19 (dated by TCRdb to about 2020). Looking at the study overall: The collaborator samples originated in the United States, Italy and Spain and spanned the acute and convalescent phases of COVID-19. The material from the prospective study consisted of cDNA or gDNA derived from T cells, B-cell-depleted T cells, or PBMCs. The dataset comprised deeply sampled blood TCRbeta repertoires from subjects exposed to, actively infected with, or recovered from COVID-19. The repertoires were made available in a free public database intended to serve as a resource for research on the immune response to SARS-CoV-2. The samples were drawn from two sources: the first 160 participants of the ongoing ImmuneRACE study, and 1,254 subjects contributed by 6 global collaborators. The sample metadata nearly always contained a de-identified subject ID, COVID-19 status, age in years and sex. HLA class I and class II types, where available, came from metadata supplied by the sample provider rather than from assay-based typing. Overall study outcomes, separate from this receptor: Clinical and demographic metadata were provided uncurated, with the amount varying by source and participant.

TCRbeta CDR3 regions were amplified from genomic DNA by means of the immunoSEQ Assay, a bias-controlled multiplex PCR. Per the source publication's procedure: Nucleated cell counts per sample were estimated from amplification of reference gene primers within the assay. Sequence reads were collapsed and filtered to measure the absolute abundance of every unique TCRbeta CDR3 rearrangement. For each sample, productive Simpson clonality was calculated as the square root of Simpson's diversity index across productive rearrangements. In TCRdb, the immuneACCESS table is reduced to in-frame sequences with V and J assigned. These tables do not hold every clone; where another copy was compared, an unresolved V gene accounts for under half, and the others remain unexplained. V and J calls and clone size follow that table, whereas D and trimming were derived from the DNA. This sample comprises hundreds of thousands of clones, roughly 80% of them detected only once. The ten largest clones capture over 8% of the sample.

The sequencing sample was made of peripheral blood. The TCR comes from a woman older than 75 with acute or convalescent COVID-19. The sequence is built from TRBV7-3 and TRBJ1-2, and TRBD1 aligns with 10 junction nucleotides. In nucleotides, the sequence is TGTGCCAGCAGCTTTAATAATAGACAGGGGGCCAACTATGGCTACACCTTC. This yields the protein CASSFNNRQGANYGYTF. This CDR3, with the reference TRBV7-3 and TRBJ1-2 proteins standing in past its ends, gives the full variable domain GAGVSQTPSNKVTEKGKYVELRCDPISGHTALYWYRQSLGQGPEFLIYFQGTGAADDSGLPNDRFFAVRPEGSVSTLKIQRTERGDSAVYLCASSFNNRQGANYGYTFGSGTRLTVV.